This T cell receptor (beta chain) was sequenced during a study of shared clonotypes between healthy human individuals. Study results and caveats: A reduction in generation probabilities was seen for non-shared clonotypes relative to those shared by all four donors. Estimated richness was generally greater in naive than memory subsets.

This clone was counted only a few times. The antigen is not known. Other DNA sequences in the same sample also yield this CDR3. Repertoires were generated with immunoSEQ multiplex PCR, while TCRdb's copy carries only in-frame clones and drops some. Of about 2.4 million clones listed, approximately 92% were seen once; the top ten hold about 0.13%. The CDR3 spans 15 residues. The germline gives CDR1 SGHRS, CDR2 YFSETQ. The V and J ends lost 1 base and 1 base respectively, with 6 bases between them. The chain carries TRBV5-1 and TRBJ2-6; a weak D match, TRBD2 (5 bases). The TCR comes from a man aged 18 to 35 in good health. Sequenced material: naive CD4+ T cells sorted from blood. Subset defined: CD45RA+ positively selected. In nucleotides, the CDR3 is TGCGCCAGCAGCTTGTCGGGGTCTGGGGCCAACGTCCTGACTTTC. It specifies CASSLSGSGANVLTF.